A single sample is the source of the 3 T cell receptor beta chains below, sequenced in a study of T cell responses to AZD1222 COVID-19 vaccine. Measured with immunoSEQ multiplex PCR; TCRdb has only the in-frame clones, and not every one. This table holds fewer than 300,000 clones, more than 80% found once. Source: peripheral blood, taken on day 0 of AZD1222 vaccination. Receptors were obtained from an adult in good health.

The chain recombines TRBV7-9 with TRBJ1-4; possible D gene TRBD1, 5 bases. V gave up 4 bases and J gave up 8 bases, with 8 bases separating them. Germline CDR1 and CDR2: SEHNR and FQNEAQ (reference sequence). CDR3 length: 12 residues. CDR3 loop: CASSSWGEKLFF. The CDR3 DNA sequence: TGTGCCAGCAGCTCCTGGGGGGAAAAACTGTTTTTT.

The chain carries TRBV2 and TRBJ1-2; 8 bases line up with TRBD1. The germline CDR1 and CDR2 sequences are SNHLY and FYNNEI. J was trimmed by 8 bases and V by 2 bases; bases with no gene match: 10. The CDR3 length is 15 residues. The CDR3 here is CASSEPGDRLGGYTF. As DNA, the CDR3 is TGTGCCAGCAGTGAACCGGGGGACAGGTTAGGCGGCTACACCTTC.

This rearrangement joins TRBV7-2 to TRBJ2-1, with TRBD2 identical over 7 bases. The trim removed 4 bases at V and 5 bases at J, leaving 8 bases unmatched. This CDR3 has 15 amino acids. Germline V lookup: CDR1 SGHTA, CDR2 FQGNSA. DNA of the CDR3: TGTGCCAGCAGCTCCCCGGGAGGTTGGGACAATGAGCAGTTCTTC. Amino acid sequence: CASSSPGGWDNEQFF.